Below, 9 T cell receptor beta chains from the same sample are listed, as sequenced in a study of CXCR3-negative and CXCR3-positive naive CD8 T cells. Libraries were UMI-labeled 5' RACE TRB cDNA. Each CDR3 protein gets one entry in TCRdb, which reprocessed the 5' RACE reads and gives no DNA. In all, the sample yields 130,000 or so distinct CDR3 sequences. Sequenced material: naive CXCR3- CD8+ T cells from blood. Subset indicated: CD45RO-CCR7+CD27+CD95- naive CD8+ T cells lacking CXCR3 (TNR3-). The receptors here all came from a human donor in good health. Some clones in this sample may be carry-over from other donors' samples.

The J gene is TRBJ2-1, the V gene TRBV20-1; absent DNA, TCRdb's TRBD1 call cannot be checked. Germline CDR1 reads DFQATT; CDR2 reads SNEGSKA (reference sequence). This CDR3 has 16 residues. CDR3 amino acids: CSARDLLAGGYNEQFF.

The J gene is TRBJ2-7, the V gene TRBV6-5; as DNA is missing, the TRBD2 call by TCRdb cannot be tested. This CDR3 is built from 14 residues. CDR1 and CDR2 from the germline V gene are MNHEY and SVGAGI. The CDR3 sequence: CASSYAAGRYEQYF.

V is TRBV13 and J is TRBJ2-7; TCRdb indicates TRBD1, and absent DNA this call remains unverified. Germline CDR1 reads PRHDT; CDR2 reads FYEKMQ (reference sequence). The CDR3 has 15 residues. The chain's CDR3 is CASSFPGGGVYEQYF. The variable domain in full, with the rest retrieved from reference TRBV13 and TRBJ2-7, is AAGVIQSPRHLIKEKRETATLKCYPIPRHDTVYWYQQGPGQDPQFLISFYEKMQSDKGSIPDRFSAQQFSDYHSELNMSSLELGDSALYFCASSFPGGGVYEQYFGPGTRLTVT.

The chain uses TRBV29-1 and TRBJ2-7; without DNA, the TCRdb call of TRBD1 cannot be checked. The CDR3 contains 14 residues. The germline gives CDR1 SQVTM, CDR2 ANQGSEA. The CDR3 protein is CSATGALTPDEQYF.

The rearrangement joins TRBV7-8 to TRBJ2-5; TCRdb designates TRBD2, a call that cannot be tested without DNA. In germline, CDR1 is SGHVS, CDR2 FQNEAQ. The CDR3 totals 20 residues. Here the CDR3 reads CASSLASSASGGAHQETQYF.

This chain links TRBV29-1 with TRBJ2-3. This CDR3 spans 15 amino acids. CDR1 is SQVTM and CDR2 is ANQGSEA in the germline V gene. The chain's CDR3 is CSVVTAKTSTDTQYF.

This chain connects TRBV12-3 or TRBV12-4 to TRBJ2-5. The CDR3 has 16 amino acids. This CDR3 is CASSLGAATVMETQYF.

J is TRBJ1-1 and V is TRBV5-1; the D call from TCRdb, TRBD1, cannot be confirmed without DNA. CDR3 length: 15 amino acids. Germline CDR1 is SGHRS and CDR2 is YFSETQ. CDR3 sequence reads: CASSLAGATNTEAFF.

This CDR3 is CASSEGSGELFF. The V and J genes are TRBV9 and TRBJ2-2. CDR3 size: 12 residues. Germline CDR1 is SGDLS and CDR2 is YYNGEE.